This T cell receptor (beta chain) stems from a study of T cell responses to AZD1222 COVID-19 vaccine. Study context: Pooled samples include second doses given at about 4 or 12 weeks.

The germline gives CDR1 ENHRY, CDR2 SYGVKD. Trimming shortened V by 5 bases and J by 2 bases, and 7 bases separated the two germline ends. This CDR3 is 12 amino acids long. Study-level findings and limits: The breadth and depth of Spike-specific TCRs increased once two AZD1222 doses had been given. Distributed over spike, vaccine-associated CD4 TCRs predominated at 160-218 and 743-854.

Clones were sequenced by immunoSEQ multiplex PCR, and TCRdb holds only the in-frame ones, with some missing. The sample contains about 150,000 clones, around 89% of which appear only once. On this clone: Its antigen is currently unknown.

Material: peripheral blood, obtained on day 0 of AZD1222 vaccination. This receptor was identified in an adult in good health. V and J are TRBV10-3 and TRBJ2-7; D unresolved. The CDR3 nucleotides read TGTGCCATCAGTACCTCAACCTACGAGCAGTACTTC. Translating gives CAISTSTYEQYF.